The 6 T cell receptor beta chains reported below all come from one sample, sequenced in a study of radiotherapy plus CTLA-4 blockade in lung cancer. Libraries were prepared by immunoSEQ multiplex PCR; TCRdb keeps only in-frame clonotypes and omits some of them. In the table there are some 120,000 clones, 70% to 85% of which are singletons. Here the sequenced sample was peripheral blood, taken from a patient treated with radiotherapy plus ipilimumab. These receptors all come from a human donor with non-small cell lung cancer that progressed on radiotherapy plus ipilimumab. Some clones in this sample may be carry-over from other donors' samples.

This chain joins TRBV6-1 and TRBJ1-2; weak D call: TRBD1 (5 bases). CDR3 size: 13 residues. CDR1 MNHNS and CDR2 SASEGT come from the germline V gene. With 10 bases removed from V and 8 bases from J, the gap between germline ends came to 20 bases. CDR3 sequence: CATSGPGRRGYTF. The CDR3 DNA reads as TGTGCCACCTCAGGGCCGGGTCGACGAGGCTACACCTTC.

This chain connects TRBV19 to TRBJ1-1, with D possibly being TRBD1 (6 bases). CDR3 length: 17 amino acids. Germline V gene sequence: CDR1 LNHDA, CDR2 SQIVND (reference sequence). The V end lost 5 bases, the J end lost 0 bases, and 19 bases lay between the germline ends. The CDR3 DNA follows: TGTGCCAGTAGTCCGATCCTTAAGACAGGCTTGAACACTGAAGCTTTCTTT. This translates into CASSPILKTGLNTEAFF.

The chain is built from TRBV29-1 and TRBJ2-3; 10 positions agree with TRBD1. Germline CDR1 reads SQVTM; CDR2 reads ANQGSEA. The CDR3 sequence is 12 residues long. V lost 6 bases and J lost 6; bases outside the gene matches: 3. The CDR3 coding sequence is TGCAGCGTCGGGACAGGGGCTGATACGCAGTATTTT. It yields the protein CSVGTGADTQYF.

This chain uses TRBV25-1 with TRBJ2-7; the D gene is possibly TRBD1 (5 bases). The CDR3 sequence is 15 residues long. Germline V lookup: CDR1 MGHDK, CDR2 SYGVNS. V dropped 6 bases and J dropped 3 bases, with 18 bases sitting between them. The CDR3 sequence is CASSPWTPAHYEQYF. In DNA form, the CDR3 reads TGTGCCAGCAGCCCATGGACACCGGCCCACTACGAGCAGTACTTC.

This rearrangement joins TRBV18 to TRBJ2-4; the D gene is possibly TRBD1 (5 bases). Germline CDR1 KGHSH, CDR2 LQKENI. CDR3 length equals 15 residues. The V end lost 3 bases, the J end lost 1 base, and 10 bases lay between the germline ends. CDR3 sequence (DNA): TGTGCCAGCTCACCGGACACGGATGCCAAAAACATTCAGTACTTC. The encoded protein is CASSPDTDAKNIQYF. Full variable domain (missing parts from reference TRBV18 and TRBJ2-4): NAGVMQNPRHLVRRRGQEARLRCSPMKGHSHVYWYRQLPEEGLKFMVYLQKENIIDESGMPKERFSAEFPKEGPSILRIQQVVRGDSAAYFCASSPDTDAKNIQYFGAGTRLSVL.

V and J are TRBV6-5 and TRBJ1-6; the match to TRBD1 covers 7 bases. The CDR3 spans 15 residues. CDR1 MNHEY and CDR2 SVGAGI come from the germline V gene. V was pared by 4 bases and J by 5 bases, with 5 bases of the junction left unmatched. CDR3 amino acids: CASSLPTGNNSPLHF. In DNA form, the CDR3 reads TGTGCCAGCAGTTTACCGACAGGGAATAATTCACCCCTCCACTTT.